Listed below are T cell receptor beta chains from one sample, sequenced in a study of blood T cell repertoires in COVID-19. Sequencing was performed with immunoSEQ multiplex PCR; in TCRdb, only in-frame clones are kept and a portion is missing. The table has some 360,000 clones, around nine tenths seen once. The sequenced material came from PBMCs or T cells enriched from blood (not recorded which). These TCRs come from a woman in her twenties or thirties who had been exposed to COVID-19. CDR3s include the opening cysteine and the closing phenylalanine or tryptophan. Each record gives: clone size, J gene, CDR3 length, V gene, D gene, CDR3 DNA, CDR3 protein. A D gene is named only where the DNA matches it firmly. The listing skips clone size in some rows; elsewhere it reads once, few, many or a size class.

clone size: .; J gene: TRBJ2-3; CDR3 length: 16; V gene: TRBV5-4; D gene: .; CDR3 DNA: TGTGCCAGCAGCTTGGTTGCGCTAAGAAGCACAGATACGCAGTATTTT; CDR3 protein: CASSLVALRSTDTQYF
clone size: .; J gene: TRBJ2-1; CDR3 length: 15; V gene: TRBV7-2; D gene: .; CDR3 DNA: TGTGCCAGCAGATCGAGCGGAACCGCCTACAATGAGCAGTTCTTC; CDR3 protein: CASRSSGTAYNEQFF
clone size: .; J gene: TRBJ2-5; CDR3 length: 15; V gene: TRBV3-1/TRBV3-2; D gene: TRBD1; CDR3 DNA: TGTGCCAGCAGCCAAGTTTCAGGGGGACAAGAGACCCAGTACTTC; CDR3 protein: CASSQVSGGQETQYF
clone size: .; J gene: TRBJ2-4; CDR3 length: 15; V gene: TRBV28; D gene: .; CDR3 DNA: TGTGCCAGCAGTTCCGAACGACTAGCCAAAAACATTCAGTACTTC; CDR3 protein: CASSSERLAKNIQYF
clone size: few; J gene: TRBJ1-3; CDR3 length: 17; V gene: TRBV28; D gene: TRBD1; CDR3 DNA: TGTGCCAGCAGTTTAGGAGGGGGCTCGAGCTCTGGAAACACCATATATTTT; CDR3 protein: CASSLGGGSSSGNTIYF
clone size: .; J gene: TRBJ1-1; CDR3 length: 13; V gene: TRBV7-8; D gene: TRBD1; CDR3 DNA: TGTGCCAGCAGCTTCACAGGGGCCACTGAAGCTTTCTTT; CDR3 protein: CASSFTGATEAFF
clone size: once; J gene: TRBJ2-5; CDR3 length: 16; V gene: TRBV28; D gene: .; CDR3 DNA: TGTGCCAGCGTGGGAGCTAGCGTAATTGTCCAAGAGACCCAGTACTTC; CDR3 protein: CASVGASVIVQETQYF
clone size: .; J gene: TRBJ1-5; CDR3 length: 14; V gene: TRBV10-3; D gene: TRBD1; CDR3 DNA: TGTGCCATCAGCGTGACAGGGAGTAATCAGCCCCAGCATTTT; CDR3 protein: CAISVTGSNQPQHF
clone size: .; J gene: TRBJ2-7; CDR3 length: 15; V gene: TRBV7-9; D gene: TRBD2; CDR3 DNA: TGTGCCAGCAGCTCTGCGGGGGGCTGGTCCTACGAGCAGTACTTC; CDR3 protein: CASSSAGGWSYEQYF
clone size: .; J gene: TRBJ2-5; CDR3 length: 16; V gene: TRBV10-3; D gene: TRBD2; CDR3 DNA: TGTGCCATAGGGGCTTTAGCGGGAGGCCATCAAGAGACCCAGTACTTC; CDR3 protein: CAIGALAGGHQETQYF
clone size: .; J gene: TRBJ2-5; CDR3 length: 15; V gene: TRBV10-1; D gene: TRBD2; CDR3 DNA: TGCGCCAGCAAAGGACTAGCGGGAGGAGGAGAGACCCAGTACTTC; CDR3 protein: CASKGLAGGGETQYF
clone size: .; J gene: TRBJ2-3; CDR3 length: 15; V gene: TRBV11-3; D gene: .; CDR3 DNA: TGTGCCAGCAGCTCCCCTAGCGGTAGGAGGGGGACGCAGTATTTT; CDR3 protein: CASSSPSGRRGTQYF
clone size: .; J gene: TRBJ2-1; CDR3 length: 12; V gene: TRBV27; D gene: .; CDR3 DNA: TGTGCCAGCAGGCAGTTTATGCATGAGCAGTTCTTC; CDR3 protein: CASRQFMHEQFF
clone size: .; J gene: TRBJ2-1; CDR3 length: 16; V gene: TRBV18; D gene: TRBD1; CDR3 DNA: TGTGCCAGCTCACAAATACCGGGACAGGGGTACAATGAGCAGTTCTTC; CDR3 protein: CASSQIPGQGYNEQFF
clone size: .; J gene: TRBJ1-1; CDR3 length: 13; V gene: TRBV5-4; D gene: .; CDR3 DNA: TGTGCCAGCAGACCAGCGGGGAACACTGAAGCTTTCTTT; CDR3 protein: CASRPAGNTEAFF
clone size: .; J gene: TRBJ1-5; CDR3 length: 15; V gene: TRBV10-2; D gene: TRBD1; CDR3 DNA: TGCGCCAGCAGTGGGGGCAGGGGGCATGGTCAGCCCCAGCATTTT; CDR3 protein: CASSGGRGHGQPQHF
clone size: .; J gene: TRBJ2-7; CDR3 length: 15; V gene: TRBV28; D gene: .; CDR3 DNA: TGTGCCAGCAGTGTCCCGACTAGGACTGTCAACGAGCAGTACTTC; CDR3 protein: CASSVPTRTVNEQYF
clone size: .; J gene: TRBJ2-5; CDR3 length: 14; V gene: TRBV20-1; D gene: .; CDR3 DNA: TGCAGTGCTAGTTCGGACAGCCCCAGGGAGACCCAGTACTTC; CDR3 protein: CSASSDSPRETQYF
clone size: .; J gene: TRBJ2-2; CDR3 length: 14; V gene: TRBV5-1; D gene: TRBD2; CDR3 DNA: TGCGCCAGCAGCATCGGGACTAGTGCCGGGGAGCTGTTTTTT; CDR3 protein: CASSIGTSAGELFF
clone size: .; J gene: TRBJ1-1; CDR3 length: 14; V gene: TRBV10-2; D gene: TRBD1; CDR3 DNA: TGCGCCAGCAGGGCGGGCAGGGGGCCCACTGAAGCTTTCTTT; CDR3 protein: CASRAGRGPTEAFF
clone size: .; J gene: TRBJ1-4; CDR3 length: 14; V gene: TRBV7-9; D gene: .; CDR3 DNA: TGTGCCAGCAGACCCTCCGGGGTCAATGAAAAACTGTTTTTT; CDR3 protein: CASRPSGVNEKLFF
clone size: .; J gene: TRBJ1-1; CDR3 length: 14; V gene: TRBV10-3; D gene: .; CDR3 DNA: TGTGCCATCTCCCGGCGGACATCAGACACTGAAGCTTTCTTT; CDR3 protein: CAISRRTSDTEAFF
clone size: .; J gene: TRBJ1-2; CDR3 length: 13; V gene: TRBV9; D gene: TRBD1; CDR3 DNA: TGTGCCAGCAGCACCGGACAGGTTCATGGCTACACCTTC; CDR3 protein: CASSTGQVHGYTF
clone size: .; J gene: TRBJ2-2; CDR3 length: 19; V gene: TRBV4-2; D gene: .; CDR3 DNA: TGTGCCAGCAGCCAGCTGGCTGGCAGGAACCTCCGGGGGACCGGGGAGCTGTTTTTT; CDR3 protein: CASSQLAGRNLRGTGELFF
clone size: few; J gene: TRBJ1-2; CDR3 length: 15; V gene: TRBV18; D gene: .; CDR3 DNA: TGTGCCAGCTCACCCGTTCCGGACAGCTTCTATGGCTACACCTTC; CDR3 protein: CASSPVPDSFYGYTF
clone size: .; J gene: TRBJ2-1; CDR3 length: 17; V gene: TRBV10-1; D gene: .; CDR3 DNA: TGCGCCAGCAGTGATGGTGCGCGCCACGATTTACACAATGAGCAGTTCTTC; CDR3 protein: CASSDGARHDLHNEQFF
clone size: .; J gene: TRBJ1-1; CDR3 length: 13; V gene: TRBV7-3; D gene: .; CDR3 DNA: TGTGCCAGCAGCCCCAACAGGAACACTGAAGCTTTCTTT; CDR3 protein: CASSPNRNTEAFF
clone size: once; J gene: TRBJ2-7; CDR3 length: 15; V gene: TRBV7-2; D gene: TRBD1; CDR3 DNA: TGTGCCAGCAGCCAAAGCACAGGGGGCTTCTACGAGCAGTACTTC; CDR3 protein: CASSQSTGGFYEQYF
clone size: .; J gene: TRBJ1-1; CDR3 length: 14; V gene: TRBV25-1; D gene: .; CDR3 DNA: TGTGCCAGCAGTGAGCCGGGGGGCTCTGGTGAAGCTTTCTTT; CDR3 protein: CASSEPGGSGEAFF
clone size: .; J gene: TRBJ1-6; CDR3 length: 14; V gene: TRBV18; D gene: .; CDR3 DNA: TGTGCCAGCTCACCGGACAGTAATAATTCACCCCTCCACTTT; CDR3 protein: CASSPDSNNSPLHF
clone size: .; J gene: TRBJ1-6; CDR3 length: 21; V gene: TRBV7-9; D gene: .; CDR3 DNA: TGTGCCAGCACCCTAGGTTTGATAGAGGGAATTTTTAGCTCCTATAATTCACCCCTCCACTTT; CDR3 protein: CASTLGLIEGIFSSYNSPLHF
clone size: .; J gene: TRBJ1-6; CDR3 length: 12; V gene: TRBV27; D gene: .; CDR3 DNA: TGTGCCAGCAGTGTAGTCTCGGGACCCCTCCACTTT; CDR3 protein: CASSVVSGPLHF
clone size: .; J gene: TRBJ2-1; CDR3 length: 15; V gene: TRBV27; D gene: TRBD2; CDR3 DNA: TGTGCCAGCAGTTTATATAGCGGGGACTACAATGAGCAGTTCTTC; CDR3 protein: CASSLYSGDYNEQFF
clone size: .; J gene: TRBJ1-3; CDR3 length: 16; V gene: TRBV3-1/TRBV3-2; D gene: .; CDR3 DNA: TGTGCCAGCAGCCGATATGGGGGGGGCGCTGTCAACACCATATATTTT; CDR3 protein: CASSRYGGGAVNTIYF
clone size: .; J gene: TRBJ2-5; CDR3 length: 14; V gene: TRBV10-3; D gene: .; CDR3 DNA: TGTGCCACCAGGGGGGATCAGGGGCGCGAGACCCAGTACTTC; CDR3 protein: CATRGDQGRETQYF
clone size: .; J gene: TRBJ2-7; CDR3 length: 15; V gene: TRBV2; D gene: TRBD2; CDR3 DNA: TGTGCCAGCAGACAACTAGCGGGAGGTCCCGGACAGCAGTACTTC; CDR3 protein: CASRQLAGGPGQQYF
clone size: .; J gene: TRBJ2-7; CDR3 length: 14; V gene: TRBV28; D gene: TRBD1; CDR3 DNA: TGTGCCAGCAGTTTAGAGGACAGGACGTCGGAGCAGTACTTC; CDR3 protein: CASSLEDRTSEQYF
clone size: .; J gene: TRBJ2-1; CDR3 length: 13; V gene: TRBV7-3; D gene: .; CDR3 DNA: TGTGCCAGCAGCTTCGTAGCGGCCAGAGAGCAGTTCTTC; CDR3 protein: CASSFVAAREQFF
clone size: .; J gene: TRBJ1-1; CDR3 length: 13; V gene: TRBV12-3/TRBV12-4; D gene: .; CDR3 DNA: TGTGCCAGCACGACCCCAGGGTGGGCTGAAGCTTTCTTT; CDR3 protein: CASTTPGWAEAFF
clone size: .; J gene: TRBJ1-1; CDR3 length: 16; V gene: TRBV7-9; D gene: TRBD1; CDR3 DNA: TGTGCCAGCAGCTTGGACAGGGTTCGTGAGGGCACTGAAGCTTTCTTT; CDR3 protein: CASSLDRVREGTEAFF
clone size: once; J gene: TRBJ1-2; CDR3 length: 11; V gene: TRBV28; D gene: .; CDR3 DNA: TGTGCCAGCAGTACTTCATTTGGCTACACCTTC; CDR3 protein: CASSTSFGYTF
clone size: .; J gene: TRBJ2-7; CDR3 length: 14; V gene: TRBV3-1/TRBV3-2; D gene: TRBD2; CDR3 DNA: TGTGCCAGCGGGCGTAGCGGGGGTTCCTACGAGCAGTACTTC; CDR3 protein: CASGRSGGSYEQYF
clone size: once; J gene: TRBJ2-7; CDR3 length: 11; V gene: TRBV20-1; D gene: .; CDR3 DNA: TGCAGTGCTGGACACAGCTACGAGCAGTACTTC; CDR3 protein: CSAGHSYEQYF
clone size: .; J gene: TRBJ2-3; CDR3 length: 15; V gene: TRBV6-1; D gene: TRBD1; CDR3 DNA: TGTGCCAGCAATCCCCCCGGACAGGGGCCAGATACGCAGTATTTT; CDR3 protein: CASNPPGQGPDTQYF
clone size: .; J gene: TRBJ2-7; CDR3 length: 15; V gene: TRBV5-1; D gene: TRBD2; CDR3 DNA: TGCGCCAGCAGCATATGGACTAGCGGGAACTACGAGCAGTACTTC; CDR3 protein: CASSIWTSGNYEQYF
clone size: .; J gene: TRBJ2-1; CDR3 length: 16; V gene: TRBV4-2; D gene: .; CDR3 DNA: TGTGCCAGCAGCCAAGATAAACTAGCAATGAGAAATGAGCAGTTCTTC; CDR3 protein: CASSQDKLAMRNEQFF
clone size: once; J gene: TRBJ2-3; CDR3 length: 16; V gene: TRBV5-1; D gene: TRBD2; CDR3 DNA: TGCGCCAGCAGCTTGGTCCTAGCGGTCGCCACAGATACGCAGTATTTT; CDR3 protein: CASSLVLAVATDTQYF
clone size: .; J gene: TRBJ2-7; CDR3 length: 16; V gene: TRBV5-1; D gene: TRBD2; CDR3 DNA: TGCGCCAGCAGCGAACACTCCGGGACTAGCGTCTACGAGCAGTACTTC; CDR3 protein: CASSEHSGTSVYEQYF
clone size: .; J gene: TRBJ1-5; CDR3 length: 16; V gene: TRBV27; D gene: TRBD1; CDR3 DNA: TGTGCCAGCAGAGACCGGGACAGGGGAGGATTTCAGCCCCAGCATTTT; CDR3 protein: CASRDRDRGGFQPQHF
clone size: once; J gene: TRBJ2-7; CDR3 length: 14; V gene: TRBV27; D gene: .; CDR3 DNA: TGTGCCAGCAGTTTCCTCGTCGGGGGGCTCGGGCAGTACTTC; CDR3 protein: CASSFLVGGLGQYF
clone size: few; J gene: TRBJ1-2; CDR3 length: 18; V gene: TRBV3-1/TRBV3-2; D gene: TRBD1; CDR3 DNA: TGTGCCAGCAGCCAAGTGTGGGACAGGGGCGCTGAGGACTATGGCTACACCTTC; CDR3 protein: CASSQVWDRGAEDYGYTF
clone size: .; J gene: TRBJ2-3; CDR3 length: 13; V gene: TRBV18; D gene: .; CDR3 DNA: TGTGCCAGCTCACCCACAGGCACAGATACGCAGTATTTT; CDR3 protein: CASSPTGTDTQYF
clone size: .; J gene: TRBJ1-1; CDR3 length: 13; V gene: TRBV13; D gene: .; CDR3 DNA: TGTGCCAGCAGCTTATGGGGGGACACTGAAGCTTTCTTT; CDR3 protein: CASSLWGDTEAFF
clone size: .; J gene: TRBJ2-1; CDR3 length: 14; V gene: TRBV5-1; D gene: TRBD2; CDR3 DNA: TGCGCCAGCAGCTGGGCTAGCGGACTTAATGAGCAGTTCTTC; CDR3 protein: CASSWASGLNEQFF
clone size: .; J gene: TRBJ1-6; CDR3 length: 15; V gene: TRBV3-1/TRBV3-2; D gene: .; CDR3 DNA: TGTGCCAGCAGCCAAGGGAGCTCCTATAATTCACCCCTCCACTTT; CDR3 protein: CASSQGSSYNSPLHF